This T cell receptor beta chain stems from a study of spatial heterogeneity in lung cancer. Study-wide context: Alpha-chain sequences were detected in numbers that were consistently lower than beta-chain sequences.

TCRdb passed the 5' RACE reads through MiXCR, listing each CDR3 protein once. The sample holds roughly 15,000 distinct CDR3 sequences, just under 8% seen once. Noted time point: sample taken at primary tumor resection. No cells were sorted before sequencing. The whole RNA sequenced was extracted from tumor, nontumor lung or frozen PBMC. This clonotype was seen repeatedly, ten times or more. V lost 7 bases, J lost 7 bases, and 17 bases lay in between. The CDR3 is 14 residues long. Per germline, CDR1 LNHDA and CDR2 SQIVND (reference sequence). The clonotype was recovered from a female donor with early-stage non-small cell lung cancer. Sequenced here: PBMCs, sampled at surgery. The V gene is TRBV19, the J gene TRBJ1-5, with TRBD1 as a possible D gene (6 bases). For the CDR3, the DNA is TGTGCCAGTACCACCCAGAGGGGGGGCCAGCCCCAGCATTTT. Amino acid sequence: CASTTQRGGQPQHF.